This TCR beta chain was identified during a study of cytomegalovirus exposure and HLA in healthy donors (dated by TCRdb to 2015 to 2018). Describing the broader study: An earlier analysis of 587 of the donors reported about 260 Gb of sequence data and approximately 120 million unique TCR beta sequences obtained from around 170 million T cells. About 300 gigabases of sequencing data and approximately 85 million unique TCR sequences were included in an early release covering about 700 HLA-typed donors. Of the 398 genotyped donors, 75% to 85% were placed in the genetic ancestry cluster associated with self-reported Caucasian donors. The aim of the study was to test whether cataloging public T cell receptors could identify signatures of past pathogen exposure. Using immunosequencing, the study profiled T cell repertoires from around 680 subjects and related those repertoires to cytomegalovirus serostatus. Along with the roughly 710-subject first cohort, a separate validation cohort of over 90 different subjects was used. To predict cytomegalovirus infection status, the study combined high-throughput TCR immunosequencing, statistical association of individual TCRs with disease status, and machine learning. A later analysis re-analyzed previously published TCR beta repertoires from approximately 670 donors and added high-resolution HLA genotyping to study TCR occurrence patterns. The later analysis used no new phenotypic data to find candidate immune exposures, relying instead on TCR beta sequences and their occurrence across donors. To decide whether each TCR beta V gene segment behaved as functional or pseudogenic, an earlier analysis of over 500 of the donors relied on high-throughput TCR beta sequencing. Donor age, sex, ethnicity and CMV serostatus were compiled together with the repertoire data. A later genetic analysis used genome-wide SNP genotypes for about 65% of the roughly 670 donors, treating that subset as a discovery cohort. Every discovery cohort repertoire had been produced on one sequencing platform. HLA typing included class I and class II loci at four-digit resolution. Typing coverage varied by locus: roughly 620-640 donors for A, B, C, DRB1 and DQB1; about 520 for DQA1; approximately 570 for DPA1; about 450 for DPB1. Because of strong linkage in the cohort, roughly five DR-DQ haplotypes were treated as single units for association and clustering. Among 398 genotyped donors of the cohort, an average of around 240,000 unique TCR beta nucleotide sequences were sequenced per donor, around 20% of them non-productive.

Library preparation used the immunoSEQ multiplex PCR assay. For the multiplex PCR, a mixture combining 60 forward primers for TCR Vbeta segments and 13 reverse primers for TCR Jbeta segments was used. Amplification of the CDR3 region of rearranged TCR beta genes was performed with a multiplex PCR assay on genomic DNA. The Illumina HiSeq System was used to sequence the amplified TCR beta libraries as 87-base-pair reads. In the original analysis: In a later analysis, about 80 million unique TCR beta chains were counted across the roughly 670 repertoires, and approximately 11 million of these chains were shared by at least two donors. A nearest-neighbor algorithm error-corrected the raw reads and collapsed the reads into unique sequences, merging closely related sequences to remove PCR and sequencing errors. Alignment of CDR3 sequences to IMGT reference sequences was used to assign V, D and J gene segments. For a sequence to be retained, a match of at least six nucleotides was required to both a V gene segment and a J gene segment. Rearrangements were classified as productive when the CDR3 lacked stop codons and remained in frame with V and J, and all other rearrangements were classified as non-productive. Following IMGT convention, CDR3 was defined as the stretch from the second conserved V-encoded cysteine up to the conserved J-encoded phenylalanine. The earlier analysis of about 590 of the donors excluded sequences that lacked an unambiguous match to a single V gene segment. In an earlier analysis of some 590 of the donors, V segments were called functional above 56.7% productive rearrangements and were called segregating when the between-donor standard deviation exceeded 5%. A statistical classification framework was built to diagnose cytomegalovirus status from the catalog of TCR beta chain sequences. In a later analysis, TCR nucleotide sequences were compared against IMGT/GENE-DB human TR gene sequences so that V and J genes could be assigned. In a later analysis, CDR3 sequences and most-parsimonious VDJ recombination scenarios were assigned using the TCRdist pipeline. In a later analysis, every TCR beta chain was defined by the combination of its CDR3 amino acid sequence and its V-gene family, and reads without a unique V-gene family were dropped. To address suspected cross-contamination and a sequencing artifact, a later analysis removed approximately 600 highly shared, low-generation-probability nucleotide sequences. In a later analysis, a clonal expansion index was calculated for each public chain from normalized within-repertoire ranks of inferred template counts. Generation probabilities in a later analysis came from a VDJ recombination model fitted to out-of-frame rearrangements, and those results were checked against IGoR. In a later analysis, TCR-TCR, TCR-HLA and TCR-CMV co-occurrence was scored with hypergeometric tests, and a repertoire-size bias correction was applied to TCR pairs. False discovery rates were estimated in a later analysis by permuting HLA or CMV assignments 20 times. In a later analysis, co-occurring TCRs were grouped with DBSCAN, and TCRdist sequence similarity was added when clustering was performed within HLA-allele-positive subsets. Repertoires with fewer than 30,000 or more than 120,000 public chains were left out of co-occurrence clustering, as were a handful of repertoires with anomalous nucleotide sharing. Not all clones reach the TCRdb copy of this immuneACCESS table, which keeps in-frame sequences only. Checked studies attribute under half of the gap to unresolved V genes and leave the rest unexplained. V and J calls and clone size come straight from that table; D and trimming were deduced from the DNA. The sample yields 100,000 to 150,000 clones; approximately 80% were counted once. The biggest ten clones account for around 3% of the sample.

Sequences ENHRY (CDR1) and SYGVKD (CDR2) are obtained from the germline V gene. From the cysteine up to the phenylalanine, the CDR3 has a length of 15 residues. The sequence is cut down to CDR3 DNA, 45 bases in frame from base 1. V loses 7 bases at its end and J loses 3 bases; junction bases beyond the gene matches: 8. This clone occurred a few times. There is no known antigen for this receptor. No base-level quality is on record; no much larger clone is a single base apart. In total, roughly 710 healthy bone marrow donors made up the cohort. All cohort members were sampled while nominally healthy, although unrecorded immune exposures were likely present. The donor was CMV seronegative and was included in the group of 352 seronegative cohort members. Each donor provided a peripheral blood sample, and peripheral blood mononuclear cells were used for TCR beta sequencing. The Qiagen DNeasy Blood Extraction Kit was used to extract genomic DNA from the blood cell samples.

The research as a whole found: A further reported finding was that TCR beta sequences accurately predicted the HLA-A and HLA-B alleles for most subjects in the first cohort. A later analysis reported that several top co-occurrence clusters appeared linked to parvovirus B19, influenza, CMV and Epstein-Barr virus. Because the 87-base-pair reads could not distinguish some IMGT-functional V segments, including TRBV6-2 and TRBV6-3, those segments were excluded. In this cohort, only TCR beta chains were sequenced, and detectable features were limited by the absence of alpha or paired-chain data. According to a later analysis, TCR association rates differed among HLA loci, with DRB1 alleles showing the most associated TCRs and HLA-C alleles showing the fewest. According to a later analysis, most CMV-associated TCR beta chains appeared to be HLA-restricted, and the HLA associations seemed to be driven largely by CMV exposure. Strong co-occurrence of HLA alleles, especially DR and DQ, made assigning TCR associations to individual alleles difficult. Immune exposure information for the cohort was limited to CMV serostatus. Linkage disequilibrium might explain the correlated functional status among segregating V segments, but an unknown experimental factor could not be ruled out. In the study, 150 to 200 TCR beta chains were listed as associated with cytomegalovirus. A group of highly shared sequence variants was considered likely to be a technical artifact of the sequencing pipeline. In a later genetic analysis, a missense DCLRE1C variant was associated with V-gene and J-gene trimming of TCR beta chains, and the association was replicated in an independent cohort. Because HLA typing was missing for some donors at each locus, association tests included only the typed subset. In vitro tests confirmed that a few of the cytomegalovirus-associated TCR beta chains recognize cytomegalovirus antigens. The classifier was reported to diagnose cytomegalovirus status with high specificity and sensitivity in both the original and validation cohorts. Compared with the approximately 710-donor mean, donors in an Asian-associated ancestry cluster had fewer N-insertions in productive TCRs, according to a later genetic analysis. It was suggested by the authors that the approach could potentially be generalized to other disease states and immunological phenotypes. Most TCR sequences were observed very rarely across donors, whereas some public TCRs were present in many individuals. Because counts were too low, about 18 rarely observed V segments, including chromosome 9 orphons, were left out of the earlier analysis of roughly 600 of the donors. In a later analysis, HLA-associated TCR beta chains were found to be more clonally expanded and to have lower generation probabilities than equally common non-associated chains. At a false discovery rate of 0.05, a later analysis linked 16,951 TCR beta sequences to specific HLA alleles. Sequencing depth was assumed to be roughly uniform across donors in the presence/absence analyses, though that assumption may not hold. Broadly in line with IMGT annotations, most TCR beta V segments showed up in productive rearrangements about 87% or about 30% of the time in an earlier analysis of several hundred of the donors.

Sequences were obtained from PBMCs. The V gene is TRBV10-3 and the J gene is TRBJ1-1; TRBD1 fits 10 bases in the junction. This sequence was found in a boy aged 2 to 10 in good health and CMV-seronegative. This receptor has the CDR3 CAIIIDRGLDTEAFF. The nucleotide sequence is given as TGTGCCATCATCATTGACAGGGGGCTGGACACTGAAGCTTTCTTT.